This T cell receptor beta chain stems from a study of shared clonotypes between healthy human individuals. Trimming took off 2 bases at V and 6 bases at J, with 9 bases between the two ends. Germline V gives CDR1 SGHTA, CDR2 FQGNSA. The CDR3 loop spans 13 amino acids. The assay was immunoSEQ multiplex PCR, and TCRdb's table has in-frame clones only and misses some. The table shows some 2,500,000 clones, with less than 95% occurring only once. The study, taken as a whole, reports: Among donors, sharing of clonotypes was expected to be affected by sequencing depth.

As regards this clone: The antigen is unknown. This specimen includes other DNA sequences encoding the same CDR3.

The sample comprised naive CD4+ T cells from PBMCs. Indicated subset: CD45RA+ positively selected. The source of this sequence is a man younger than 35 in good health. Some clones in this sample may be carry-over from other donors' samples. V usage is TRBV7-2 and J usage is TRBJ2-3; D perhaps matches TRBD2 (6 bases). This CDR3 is CASSLLGRDTQYF. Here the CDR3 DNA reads TGTGCCAGCAGCTTATTGGGGAGGGATACGCAGTATTTT.